This is a list of T cell receptor beta chains from one sample in a study of blood T cells in healthy people across ages. A single record per CDR3 protein comes from TCRdb applying MiXCR to the 5' RACE reads. Of about 1.8 million distinct CDR3 sequences detected, 40% to 55% appear once; the ten largest clones hold over 2%. Sequencing used blood. The receptor set was obtained from a woman in her thirties or forties in good health. Both conserved end residues are part of each CDR3. A D gene is named only where the DNA matches it firmly. Expanded clones get a size class; other rows say once, few or many, or leave the size out.

D gene	J gene	clone size	V gene	CDR3 DNA	CDR3 protein
TRBD1	TRBJ2-7	-	TRBV5-6	TGTGCCAGCAGCTTGACCCGGGACAGGCCCTACGAGCAGTACTTC	CASSLTRDRPYEQYF
-	TRBJ1-5	-	TRBV20-1	TGCAGTGCTAGATATACAGAGGTCAGCAATCAGCCCCAGCATTTT	CSARYTEVSNQPQHF
TRBD2	TRBJ2-7	-	TRBV7-2	TGTGCCAGCAGCCCACCTCAGACTAGCGGGGGGGCCAAGGACGAGCAGTACTTC	CASSPPQTSGGAKDEQYF
-	TRBJ2-3	-	TRBV2	TGTGCCAGCAGTGAAGCTGATCATACGCAGTATTTT	CASSEADHTQYF
-	TRBJ2-3	once	TRBV6-1	TGTGCCAGCAGACCCGCGGGGGCCGGCACAGATACGCAGTATTTT	CASRPAGAGTDTQYF
-	TRBJ1-2	many	TRBV25-1	TGTGCCAGTAGTTCGGGGGCTAACTATGGCTACACCTTC	CASSSGANYGYTF
-	TRBJ2-7	-	TRBV25-1	TGTGCCAGCAGTGAACAGACCCCCTACGAGCAGTACTTC	CASSEQTPYEQYF
-	TRBJ2-4	-	TRBV19	TGTGCCAGTCGGCAAGAACTCCGACTCCTAGCCAAAAACATTCAGTACTTC	CASRQELRLLAKNIQYF
-	TRBJ2-5	-	TRBV7-3	TGTGCCAGCAGCCAAAGGAGTGGGACTCTGGGGGAGACCCAGTACTTC	CASSQRSGTLGETQYF
-	TRBJ1-2	-	TRBV6-2/TRBV6-3	TGTGCCAGCAGTTACTCCCGGGCCCGAATGACTTATGGCTACACCTTC	CASSYSRARMTYGYTF
TRBD2	TRBJ2-3	-	TRBV29-1	TGCAGCGTTGGAACTAGCGGGACCACAGATACGCAGTATTTT	CSVGTSGTTDTQYF
TRBD1	TRBJ1-2	-	TRBV5-1	TGCGCCAGCAACATCGAGGGGACAGATGGCGGCTACACCTTC	CASNIEGTDGGYTF
TRBD1	TRBJ2-1	-	TRBV20-1	TGCAGTGCTAGAGTGGCACAGGGGGCCGGCAAGGAGCAGTTCTTC	CSARVAQGAGKEQFF
-	TRBJ1-1	-	TRBV5-5	TGTGCCAGCAGTTTATGGGCTGAAGCTTTCTTT	CASSLWAEAFF
TRBD2	TRBJ2-5	-	TRBV7-2	TGTGCCAGCAGCCCCGGGACGGTAGCGGGAAGAGAGACCCAGTACTTC	CASSPGTVAGRETQYF
-	TRBJ2-5	-	TRBV2	TGTGCCAGCAGTGGCGAGCGTTCGTTGGGGGAGACCCAGTACTTC	CASSGERSLGETQYF
-	TRBJ2-6	many	TRBV28	TGTGCCAGCAGCCCCTATACCAACGTCCTGACTTTC	CASSPYTNVLTF
-	TRBJ2-7	-	TRBV6-6	TGTGCCAGCAGACCAAGAGGGACATCTACCTACGAGCAGTACTTC	CASRPRGTSTYEQYF
-	TRBJ2-6	-	TRBV20-1	TGCAGTGCTAGAGATGCCGAGGTGGCCGGGGTCAACGTCCTGACTTTC	CSARDAEVAGVNVLTF
TRBD2	TRBJ2-1	few	TRBV11-2	TGTGCCAGCAGCTTAGGGTGGGGAACCGGGACTAGCCGCCAGAAAGCCTACAATGAGCAGTTCTTC	CASSLGWGTGTSRQKAYNEQFF
TRBD1	TRBJ2-5	-	TRBV20-1	TGCAGTGCCCCACTAACCGACAGGGGGGCGCAAGAGACCCAGTACTTC	CSAPLTDRGAQETQYF
-	TRBJ1-1	-	TRBV9	TGTGCCAGCAGCGTAGGTGCGGCAGATATGAACACTGAAGCTTTCTTT	CASSVGAADMNTEAFF
TRBD1	TRBJ1-2	few	TRBV5-5	TGTGCCAGCAACGACAGGGTGGCTGGCTACACCTTC	CASNDRVAGYTF
-	TRBJ2-3	few	TRBV28	TGTGCCAGCAGTGATCCGGAGGAAACGCAGTATTTT	CASSDPEETQYF
-	TRBJ2-3	few	TRBV7-2	TGTGCCAGCAGCTCAGGGGACTACATCTATTACACAGATACGCAGTATTTT	CASSSGDYIYYTDTQYF
-	TRBJ2-3	-	TRBV13	TGTGCCAGCAGCCCCAATCCTCGGCGAGATACGCAGTATTTT	CASSPNPRRDTQYF
TRBD1	TRBJ2-1	once	TRBV7-9	TGTGCCAGCAGCCCCCGGGACAGGATAACCGAGAATGAACAGTTCTTC	CASSPRDRITENEQFF